These 26 T cell receptor beta chains were all obtained from the same sample, sequenced in a study of blood T cell repertoires in COVID-19 (dated by TCRdb to 2020 to 2021). The library was prepared using the immunoSEQ multiplex PCR assay. TCRdb carries this immuneACCESS record with in-frame sequences only. Its versions omit some clonotypes, under half of them owing to an unresolved V gene in the studies checked, with the rest unexplained. The sample profile shows 300,000 or so clones; about 85% of them were found once. Clones ranked in the top ten supply approximately 5.2% of the sample. The sequencing input was PBMCs or T cells enriched from blood (not recorded which). Source of these receptors: a woman aged 25-40 years who had recovered from COVID-19.

This chain links TRBV2 with TRBJ1-5; D not certain. The germline V and J ends were trimmed by 4 bases and 9 bases, with 10 bases remaining between them. Germline loops: CDR1 SNHLY, CDR2 FYNNEI. The CDR3 consists of 12 residues. The CDR3: CASSGGLAPQHF. As DNA, the CDR3 is TGTGCCAGCAGTGGAGGGCTTGCGCCCCAGCATTTT.

The V gene is TRBV5-5, the J gene TRBJ1-6; D is uncertain. The CDR3 runs to 14 residues. Germline CDR1 reads SGHKS; CDR2 reads YYEKEE (reference sequence). V dropped 0 bases and J dropped 6 bases, with 7 bases sitting between them. Here the CDR3 reads CASSLVTVNSPLHF. In nucleotides, the CDR3 is TGTGCCAGCAGCTTGGTTACAGTTAATTCACCCCTCCACTTT.

J is TRBJ1-4 and V is TRBV28; D is possibly TRBD1 (5 bases). CDR1 and CDR2 from the germline V gene are MDHEN and SYDVKM. Trimming shortened V by 5 bases and J by 1 base, and 11 bases separated the two germline ends. CDR3 size: 15 residues. The CDR3 coding sequence is TGTGCCAGCAGTCCGGGGGGGAGAACTAATGAAAAACTGTTTTTT. As protein: CASSPGGRTNEKLFF. The complete variable domain, with remaining parts taken from reference TRBV28 and TRBJ1-4, reads DVKVTQSSRYLVKRTGEKVFLECVQDMDHENMFWYRQDPGLGLRLIYFSYDVKMKEKGDIPEGYSVSREKKERFSLILESASTNQTSMYLCASSPGGRTNEKLFFGSGTQLSVL.

The J gene is TRBJ1-1, the V gene TRBV6-5; 7 bases agree with TRBD1. With V trimmed by 6 bases and J by 1 base, 8 bases remained unmatched. Germline V gene lookup returns CDR1 MNHEY and CDR2 SVGAGI. The CDR3 covers 15 residues. The CDR3 protein is CASSKPGGKNTEAFF. Here the CDR3 DNA reads TGTGCCAGCAGCAAACCAGGGGGGAAGAACACTGAAGCTTTCTTT.

This chain links TRBV5-1 with TRBJ2-2; 8 bases agree with TRBD2. V lost 3 bases, J lost 8 bases, and 0 bases stayed unmatched. The CDR3 is 12 residues long. In germline, CDR1 is SGHRS, CDR2 YFSETQ. CDR3 nucleotides: TGCGCCAGCAGCTCTAGCGGGGGGGAGCTGTTTTTT. It yields the protein CASSSSGGELFF.

The CDR3 reads CASRGQDSHNEKLFF. The CDR3 region has the DNA TGTGCCAGCAGGGGACAGGATTCACATAATGAAAAACTGTTTTTT. The chain links TRBV11-2 to TRBJ1-4, with 8 bases aligning to TRBD1. The CDR3 runs 15 residues. Germline CDR1 and CDR2: SGHAT and FQNNGV. V lost 6 bases and J lost 4; bases outside the gene matches: 7.

The CDR3 sequence is CASSQDITTGSYEQYF. The CDR3 DNA is TGTGCCAGCAGCCAAGATATCACCACGGGCTCCTACGAGCAGTACTTC. This chain joins TRBV4-2 and TRBJ2-7, with unresolved D. Trimming stripped 0 bases from V and 0 bases from J, with 12 bases between. Germline CDR1 reads LGHNA; CDR2 reads YNFKEQ. The CDR3 runs 16 residues.

This sequence joins TRBV6-1 and TRBJ2-3; D remains ambiguous. CDR3 size: 11 residues. Deletions cut 3 bases from V and 11 bases from J, with 9 bases between. From germline, CDR1 is MNHNS and CDR2 SASEGT. CDR3 sequence (DNA): TGTGCCAGCAGTGAGATAACATGGCAGTATTTT. This encodes CASSEITWQYF.

The J gene is TRBJ1-2, the V gene TRBV27; 7 bases map to TRBD1. This CDR3 has 15 amino acids. From germline, CDR1 is MNHEY and CDR2 SMNVEV (reference sequence). With V trimmed by 5 bases and J by 2 bases, 8 bases remained unmatched. The CDR3 bases are TGTGCCAGCAGTACGCGACAGGGAGGCAACTATGGCTACACCTTC. It is translated as CASSTRQGGNYGYTF.

V usage is TRBV7-9 and J usage is TRBJ2-7, with no clear D. This CDR3 is built from 11 residues. V lost 5 bases, J lost 12 bases, and 14 bases lay in between. The germline V gene encodes CDR1 SEHNR and CDR2 FQNEAQ (reference sequence). CDR3 residues: CASSDNRKRYF. In DNA form, the CDR3 reads TGTGCCAGCAGCGACAATAGGAAACGGTACTTC.

The V gene is TRBV5-1, the J gene TRBJ2-3; TRBD1 might be the D (8 bases). V lost 4 bases and J lost 0, with 15 bases in between. Germline V CDR1 and CDR2: SGHRS, YFSETQ. The CDR3 covers 16 residues. In DNA, the CDR3 is TGCGCCAGCAGCGGGGGGGACAGGACTAGCACAGATACGCAGTATTTT. Its translation: CASSGGDRTSTDTQYF.

For this clone: The same CDR3 can be traced to other DNA sequences in this sample. The chain links TRBV5-1 to TRBJ2-2; D gene ambiguous. The V and J ends lost 3 bases and 3 bases respectively, with 3 bases between them. This CDR3 is built from 12 residues. The germline V gene encodes CDR1 SGHRS and CDR2 YFSETQ. The CDR3 is CASSSYTGELFF. The CDR3 DNA reads as TGCGCCAGCAGCTCTTACACCGGGGAGCTGTTTTTT.

V is TRBV19 and J is TRBJ1-1; unclear D gene. Germline CDR1 and CDR2: LNHDA and SQIVND (reference sequence). V dropped 9 bases and J dropped 5 bases, with 16 bases sitting between them. The CDR3 totals 13 residues. The CDR3 spells CASLLGGGTEAFF. CDR3 nucleotides: TGTGCCAGCCTGCTGGGAGGCGGAACTGAAGCTTTCTTT.

V gene TRBV19 combines with J gene TRBJ1-5, with D tentatively TRBD1 (5 bases). Germline CDR1 and CDR2: LNHDA and SQIVND (reference sequence). This CDR3 contains 15 residues. Trimming stripped 5 bases from V and 3 bases from J, with 14 bases between. CDR3 bases: TGTGCCAGTAGTTCTTACCAGGGATACAATCAGCCCCAGCATTTT. It codes for CASSSYQGYNQPQHF. Variable domain in full (rest from reference TRBV19 and TRBJ1-5): DGGITQSPKYLFRKEGQNVTLSCEQNLNHDAMYWYRQDPGQGLRLIYYSQIVNDFQKGDIAEGYSVSREKKESFPLTVTSAQKNPTAFYLCASSSYQGYNQPQHFGDGTRLSIL.

This clone has more than one count but fewer than ten. V gene TRBV19 combines with J gene TRBJ2-5; D ambiguous. The CDR3 totals 12 residues. CDR1 and CDR2 from the germline V gene are LNHDA and SQIVND (reference sequence). V lost 6 bases and J 5 bases, leaving 10 bases between the germline ends. The CDR3, as DNA: TGTGCCAGTAGCAGGTGGGCGGAGACCCAGTACTTC. Its protein is CASSRWAETQYF.

This chain links TRBV3-1 (or the pseudogene TRBV3-2) with TRBJ1-2, with 8 nucleotides matching TRBD1. Trimming cost V 0 bases and J 2 bases; bases outside gene matches: 5. The CDR3 consists of 16 residues. Germline V gene lookup returns CDR1 LGHDT and CDR2 YNNKEL (reference sequence). The CDR3 sequence is CASSQEWGQANYGYTF. Here the CDR3 DNA reads TGTGCCAGCAGCCAAGAATGGGGACAGGCCAACTATGGCTACACCTTC.

This chain uses TRBV6-2 or TRBV6-3 with TRBJ1-1; unclear D gene. The V and J ends lost 6 bases and 3 bases respectively, with 11 bases between them. CDR1 MNHEY and CDR2 SVGEGT come from the germline V gene. The CDR3 is 13 residues long. CDR3 DNA sequence: TGTGCCAGCAGCCCAGAGGGTTACACTGAAGCTTTCTTT. Translated, it gives CASSPEGYTEAFF.

CDR3 DNA: TGTGCCAGCAGCTCAATCCCTCAGGGGAGCGGTGGTTACACCTTC. Protein: CASSSIPQGSGGYTF. The V gene is TRBV7-9, the J gene TRBJ1-2; D is possibly TRBD1 (6 bases). Trimming removed 4 bases at V and 11 bases at J, with 23 bases between. This CDR3 has 15 residues. Germline CDR1 is SEHNR and CDR2 is FQNEAQ (reference sequence). Full variable domain (missing parts from reference TRBV7-9 and TRBJ1-2): DTGVSQNPRHKITKRGQNVTFRCDPISEHNRLYWYRQTLGQGPEFLTYFQNEAQLEKSRLLSDRFSAERPKGSFSTLEIQRTEQGDSAMYLCASSSIPQGSGGYTFGSGTRLTVV.

The V call is TRBV5-1, the J call TRBJ2-7; 7 bases map to TRBD1. Trimming at V came to 2 bases and at J to 2 bases, leaving 13 bases not matched to a gene. The germline V gene encodes CDR1 SGHRS and CDR2 YFSETQ. There are 17 residues in the CDR3. CDR3 bases: TGCGCCAGCAGCTTAAAGACAGGGAGCGAGGGGGCCTACGAGCAGTACTTC. Translation: CASSLKTGSEGAYEQYF.

This chain links TRBV28 with TRBJ2-1; 11 bases are a match to TRBD2. The length of the CDR3 is 16 residues. Germline assignment: CDR1 MDHEN and CDR2 SYDVKM. After removal of 6 bases from V and 7 bases from J, the junction contained 11 bases not matched to a gene. DNA for the CDR3: TGTGCCAGCAGCCTTCACGTGGGACTAGCGGATAATGAGCAGTTCTTC. The encoded protein is CASSLHVGLADNEQFF. Full variable domain (remainder filled in from reference TRBV28 and TRBJ2-1): DVKVTQSSRYLVKRTGEKVFLECVQDMDHENMFWYRQDPGLGLRLIYFSYDVKMKEKGDIPEGYSVSREKKERFSLILESASTNQTSMYLCASSLHVGLADNEQFFGPGTRLTVL.

This clone was seen a handful of times. The V and J genes are TRBV25-1 and TRBJ1-1; D is unresolved. Trimming took off 5 bases at V and 3 bases at J, with 16 bases between the two ends. Germline V CDR1 and CDR2: MGHDK, SYGVNS. CDR3 length: 15 residues. CDR3 sequence: CASSPRGGLDTEAFF. CDR3 bases: TGTGCCAGCAGTCCTCGAGGAGGGTTGGACACTGAAGCTTTCTTT. Drawing the rest from reference TRBV25-1 and TRBJ1-1, the complete variable domain is EADIYQTPRYLVIGTGKKITLECSQTMGHDKMYWYQQDPGMELHLIHYSYGVNSTEKGDLSSESTVSRIRTEHFPLTLESARPSHTSQYLCASSPRGGLDTEAFFGQGTRLTVV.

This clone was found a few times. This chain links TRBV29-1 with TRBJ1-2; D may be TRBD1 (5 bases). Germline V CDR1 and CDR2: SQVTM, ANQGSEA. Trimming took 7 bases from V and 4 from J, leaving 16 bases between them. The CDR3 is made up of 13 amino acids. Here the CDR3 reads CSARAGITYGYTF. The CDR3 DNA reads TGCAGCGCACGGGCAGGGATCACCTATGGCTACACCTTC.

The chain recombines TRBV3-1 (or the pseudogene TRBV3-2) with TRBJ2-5; a weak D match, TRBD2 (5 bases). CDR3 size: 17 residues. CDR1 LGHDT and CDR2 YNNKEL come from the germline V gene (reference sequence). V lost 0 bases and J lost 5, with 19 bases in between. The CDR3 is CASSQDSLGAIGETQYF. Here the CDR3 DNA reads TGTGCCAGCAGCCAAGACTCCTTGGGAGCGATTGGGGAGACCCAGTACTTC.

The chain carries TRBV20-1 and TRBJ1-3; D not resolved. Germline CDR1 is DFQATT and CDR2 is SNEGSKA (reference sequence). V lost 3 bases to trimming and J lost 0 bases, with 12 bases between them. CDR3 length: 15 residues. CDR3 in amino acids: CSASGWGVSGNTIYF. In DNA form, the CDR3 reads TGCAGTGCTAGTGGCTGGGGAGTCTCTGGAAACACCATATATTTT.

The chain employs TRBV7-2 and TRBJ1-2; no definite D call. From germline, CDR1 is SGHTA and CDR2 FQGNSA. The V end lost 2 bases, the J end lost 5 bases, and 6 bases lay between the germline ends. The CDR3 has 12 amino acids. The CDR3 DNA reads as TGTGCCAGCAGCTTAAGCCAATATGGCTACACCTTC. Its protein product is CASSLSQYGYTF.

The V and J genes are TRBV13 and TRBJ2-7, with D possibly matching TRBD2 (5 bases). Trimming stripped 0 bases from V and 11 bases from J, with 17 bases between. The CDR3 spans 14 residues. Germline V gives CDR1 PRHDT, CDR2 FYEKMQ (reference sequence). This CDR3 reads CASSLGVSGETKYF. CDR3 bases: TGTGCCAGCAGCTTAGGCGTTAGTGGGGAGACTAAGTACTTC.